Below are 6 T cell receptor beta chains sequenced from a single sample in a study of CD8 T cells in ankylosing spondylitis. Each CDR3 protein gets one entry after TCRdb re-called the 5' RACE reads with MiXCR. This repertoire shows 250,000 to 400,000 distinct CDR3 sequences, 9.5% to 13% found once; its top ten account for around 8.4%. Sequencing used blood, either unsorted or a sorted T cell fraction (not recorded which). These receptors were collected from a female donor with ankylosing spondylitis or in good health (not recorded which).

This clonotype has more than one count but fewer than ten. The chain couples TRBV27 to TRBJ2-6; D is uncertain. The CDR3 contains 16 residues. Trimming shortened V by 6 bases and J by 2 bases, and 14 bases separated the two germline ends. Germline assignment: CDR1 MNHEY and CDR2 SMNVEV (reference sequence). CDR3 amino acids: CASSNKGWAGANVLTF. CDR3 in DNA: TGTGCCAGCAGCAATAAGGGATGGGCTGGGGCCAACGTCCTGACTTTC.

This clonotype came up a few times. The genes are TRBV6-1 and TRBJ2-6; D unresolved. Per germline, CDR1 MNHNS and CDR2 SASEGT. With 10 bases removed from V and 0 bases from J, the gap between germline ends came to 10 bases. This CDR3 spans 14 amino acids. For the CDR3, the DNA is TGTGCCACATTCATGAGCTCTGGGGCCAACGTCCTGACTTTC. Its protein is CATFMSSGANVLTF.

In its sample, this clonotype was seen many times. This chain uses TRBV5-5 with TRBJ2-5, with 8 bases identical to TRBD2. V shed 5 bases, J shed 0 bases, and the junction held 6 bases outside the gene matches. The germline V gene has CDR1 SGHKS and CDR2 YYEKEE (reference sequence). CDR3 length equals 15 residues. The CDR3 here is CASSPGTSNQETQYF. CDR3 sequence (DNA): TGTGCCAGCAGTCCCGGGACTAGTAACCAAGAGACCCAGTACTTC. Drawing the rest from reference TRBV5-5 and TRBJ2-5, the complete variable domain is DAGVTQSPTHLIKTRGQQVTLRCSPISGHKSVSWYQQVLGQGPQFIFQYYEKEERGRGNFPDRFSARQFPNYSSELNVNALLLGDSALYLCASSPGTSNQETQYFGPGTRLLVL.

The table lists this clonotype with many counts. The CDR3 is CASSTGTGIHEQYF. The DNA of the CDR3 is TGTGCCAGCAGTACCGGGACAGGGATCCACGAGCAGTACTTC. The rearrangement links TRBV6-1 to TRBJ2-7; 9 bases align to TRBD1. Germline assignment: CDR1 MNHNS and CDR2 SASEGT. The CDR3 loop spans 14 amino acids. V dropped 5 bases and J dropped 5; count of bases not matched to a gene: 7.

The V gene is TRBV19, the J gene TRBJ2-7; TRBD2 agrees at 9 bases. Per germline, CDR1 LNHDA and CDR2 SQIVND (reference sequence). The CDR3 runs to 12 residues. V lost 4 bases and J lost 8; bases outside the gene matches: 3. The CDR3 reads CASSSASGKQYF. The CDR3 nucleotides are TGTGCCAGTAGTAGTGCTAGCGGGAAGCAGTACTTC.

This clonotype was observed at least ten times. Its ends do not fully match the called genes, so a read error is possible. The chain uses TRBV5-1 and TRBJ1-2; D ambiguous. The CDR3 covers 13 residues. Germline V gene sequence: CDR1 SGHRS, CDR2 YFSETQ. DNA of the CDR3: TGTGCCAGCAGCCCCGCGGCTAACTATGGCTACACCTTC. It yields the protein CASSPAANYGYTF.